Below are 13 T cell receptor beta chains sequenced from a single sample in a study of T-cell reconstitution after alpha-beta-depleted transplantation in children. Preparation of the TCRbeta library used unique molecular identifiers. From the PCR reads, TCRdb called clonotypes with MiXCR, one entry per CDR3 protein. This table holds about 500,000 distinct CDR3 sequences, over 25% found once. The specimen was PBMCs from the stem cell graft donor, collected from the stem cell graft. The receptors shown here come from a human donor who donated a stem cell graft to a child with aplastic anemia.

A few counts support this clonotype. The rearrangement joins TRBV30 to TRBJ2-3; 7 positions match TRBD2. Germline CDR1 and CDR2: GTSNPN and SVGIG (reference sequence). The CDR3 length is 14 residues. The V gene end was trimmed by 0 bases and the J gene end by 6 bases; junction bases not matched to a gene: 6. Here the CDR3 DNA reads TGTGCCTGGAGTGTAGCGGGAATACGGGATACGCAGTATTTT. Encoded protein: CAWSVAGIRDTQYF. Supplemented by reference TRBV30 and TRBJ2-3, the full variable domain reads SQTIHQWPATLVQPVGSPLSLECTVEGTSNPNLYWYRQAAGRGLQLLFYSVGIGQISSEVPQNLSASRPQDRQFILSSKKLLLSDSGFYLCAWSVAGIRDTQYFGPGTRLTVL.

The CDR3 protein is CASSAKSTSVRPDTQYF. CDR3 coding DNA: TGTGCCAGCAGCGCTAAATCGACTAGTGTGAGGCCGGATACGCAGTATTTT. The gene calls are TRBV7-2 and TRBJ2-3, with D possibly matching TRBD2 (6 bases). Germline loops: CDR1 SGHTA, CDR2 FQGNSA. V lost 5 bases and J lost 6, with 24 bases in between. The CDR3 contains 17 residues.

The rearrangement joins TRBV12-3 or TRBV12-4 to TRBJ2-7; the match to TRBD2 covers 7 bases. The CDR3 extends over 13 amino acids. V gave up 1 base and J gave up 7 bases; unmatched junction bases: 4. The CDR3 protein is CASSLVPGGEQYV. The DNA for the CDR3 is TGTGCCAGCAGTTTAGTACCCGGGGGGGAGCAGTACGTC.

The V gene is TRBV7-9, the J gene TRBJ2-3, with D perhaps matching TRBD2 (5 bases). The CDR3 spans 15 residues. The ends were cut back, 5 bases at V and 3 bases at J, with 15 bases in the middle. Germline assignment: CDR1 SEHNR and CDR2 FQNEAQ (reference sequence). This CDR3 is CASSTHSEGTDTQYF. Written as DNA, the CDR3 is TGTGCCAGCAGCACCCACTCCGAGGGTACAGATACGCAGTATTTT. Drawing the rest from reference TRBV7-9 and TRBJ2-3, the complete variable domain is DTGVSQNPRHKITKRGQNVTFRCDPISEHNRLYWYRQTLGQGPEFLTYFQNEAQLEKSRLLSDRFSAERPKGSFSTLEIQRTEQGDSAMYLCASSTHSEGTDTQYFGPGTRLTVL.

Only a few counts were recorded for this clonotype. The chain joins TRBV28 to TRBJ2-1, with D possibly TRBD2 on 5 matching bases. CDR1 and CDR2 (germline): MDHEN, SYDVKM. The ends were cut back, 7 bases at V and 5 bases at J, with 15 bases in the middle. The CDR3 is made up of 14 amino acids. CDR3 region: CASTTLRAHNEQFF. In nucleotides, the CDR3 is TGTGCCAGCACTACCTTGAGGGCTCACAATGAGCAGTTCTTC.

This clonotype has just a few counts. The J gene is TRBJ2-5, the V gene TRBV20-1; D possibly corresponds to TRBD2 (5 bases). V was pared by 2 bases and J by 4 bases, with 20 bases between. Per germline, CDR1 DFQATT and CDR2 SNEGSKA (reference sequence). The CDR3 is 16 residues long. For the CDR3, the DNA is TGCAGTGCTAGATCCTGGGTAGGACTCTCGTCAGAGACCCAGTACTTC. It is translated as CSARSWVGLSSETQYF.

The table lists this clonotype with many counts. V is TRBV12-3 or TRBV12-4 and J is TRBJ2-1, with D uncertain. The CDR3 has 11 amino acids. V was trimmed by 6 bases and J by 2 bases, leaving 2 bases between them. CDR3 in amino acids: CASRPYNEQFF. The CDR3 nucleotides read TGTGCCAGCAGGCCCTACAATGAGCAGTTCTTC.

This chain links TRBV14 with TRBJ2-3; D call uncertain. CDR1 and CDR2 (germline): SGHDN, FVKESK. The CDR3 is made up of 14 amino acids. Trimming removed 1 base from V and 2 bases from J, with 7 bases in between. The CDR3 loop is CASSQGRLTDTQYF. DNA for the CDR3: TGTGCCAGCAGCCAAGGGAGACTCACAGATACGCAGTATTTT.

The V and J genes are TRBV14 and TRBJ2-3, with D unresolved. CDR1 SGHDN and CDR2 FVKESK come from the germline V gene. The CDR3 is 14 amino acids. V gave up 7 bases and J gave up 0 bases, with 11 bases separating them. CDR3 coding DNA: TGTGCCAGCAACCCGACGGTTAGCACAGATACGCAGTATTTT. It yields the protein CASNPTVSTDTQYF.

This clonotype has only a few counts. The genes are TRBV20-1 and TRBJ2-3, with D possibly being TRBD1 or TRBD2 (5 bases each). The ends were cut back, 5 bases at V and 0 bases at J, with 12 bases in the middle. This CDR3 region has 14 residues. The germline gives CDR1 DFQATT, CDR2 SNEGSKA (reference sequence). This CDR3 is CSAWETASTDTQYF. As DNA, the CDR3 is TGCAGTGCTTGGGAGACAGCCAGCACAGATACGCAGTATTTT.

The rearrangement joins TRBV13 to TRBJ1-2, with D uncertain. CDR3 length equals 15 residues. V lost 0 bases to trimming and J lost 3 bases, with 11 bases between them. Germline V lookup: CDR1 PRHDT, CDR2 FYEKMQ (reference sequence). The CDR3: CASSLGRRAHYGYTF. In nucleotides, the CDR3 is TGTGCCAGCAGCTTAGGCCGGCGGGCCCACTATGGCTACACCTTC.

The chain uses TRBV20-1 and TRBJ2-7; 15 bases agree with TRBD2. In germline, CDR1 is DFQATT, CDR2 SNEGSKA (reference sequence). V was clipped by 4 bases and J by 6 bases; unmatched bases: 4. The CDR3 is made up of 14 amino acids. The CDR3 spells CSAKPGLAGGEQYV. The CDR3 DNA follows: TGCAGTGCTAAACCGGGACTAGCGGGAGGCGAGCAGTACGTC.

This chain joins TRBV7-2 and TRBJ2-1; the D is unclear. CDR3 size: 14 residues. Germline V gene data show CDR1 as SGHTA and CDR2 as FQGNSA. V lost 4 bases, J lost 1 base, and 8 bases lay in between. The CDR3 spells CASSSGLSYNEQFF. CDR3 bases: TGTGCCAGCAGCTCGGGTCTATCCTACAATGAGCAGTTCTTC.